The clone carrying this T cell receptor beta chain was observed a handful of times. Its antigen remains unidentified. PCR was run on genomic DNA. Amplification of the beta chain CDR3 used 30 forward and 13 reverse multiplex primers. TCRdb passed the multiplex PCR reads through MiXCR, listing each CDR3 protein once. This table has fewer than 350,000 distinct CDR3 sequences, approximately 50% appearing once. Trimming at V came to 5 bases and at J to 5 bases, leaving 12 bases not matched to a gene. This CDR3 region has 16 residues. CDR1 is SNHLY, CDR2 FYNNEI, per germline. The data belong to a study of type 1 and type 2 diabetes patients. Overall study context: Participants included type 1 and type 2 diabetes patients plus nondiabetic controls.

Study conclusions and caveats: Some expanded clones seen only in T1D might occur in additional T2D or control samples. Type 2 diabetes and control samples shared highly correlated V and J usage, averaging around 0.97.

The gene calls are TRBV2 and TRBJ2-1; 7 bases line up with TRBD2. The sequenced sample was peripheral blood mononuclear cells (PBMCs). The sequence was obtained from a young man with type 2 diabetes. The CDR3 sequence: CASSPPFLAADNEQFF. In nucleotides, the CDR3 is TGTGCCAGCAGTCCCCCGTTTCTAGCGGCGGACAATGAGCAGTTCTTC.